This T cell receptor beta chain derives from a study of blood T cell repertoires in COVID-19. This clone occurred a few times. In the study's own analysis: From reference gene primer amplification, estimates of nucleated cell counts were derived. The data were produced by immunoSEQ multiplex PCR, yet TCRdb's version contains in-frame clones alone and is incomplete. V and J calls and clone size are those listed in that table; D and trimming were worked out from the DNA. Of roughly 300,000 clones in the sample, 85% were seen once. In germline, CDR1 is GTSNPN, CDR2 SVGIG (reference sequence). V was cut by 3 bases and J by 9 bases, with 6 bases left in between. CDR3 size: 11 residues.

The clonotype was recovered from a woman between 45 and 65 years old who had recovered from COVID-19. V gene TRBV30 combines with J gene TRBJ1-6; D unresolved. Sequenced input: PBMCs or T cells enriched from blood (not recorded which). CDR3 sequence (DNA): TGTGCCTGGAGCGGAGTTTCACCCCTCCACTTT. This encodes CAWSGVSPLHF.